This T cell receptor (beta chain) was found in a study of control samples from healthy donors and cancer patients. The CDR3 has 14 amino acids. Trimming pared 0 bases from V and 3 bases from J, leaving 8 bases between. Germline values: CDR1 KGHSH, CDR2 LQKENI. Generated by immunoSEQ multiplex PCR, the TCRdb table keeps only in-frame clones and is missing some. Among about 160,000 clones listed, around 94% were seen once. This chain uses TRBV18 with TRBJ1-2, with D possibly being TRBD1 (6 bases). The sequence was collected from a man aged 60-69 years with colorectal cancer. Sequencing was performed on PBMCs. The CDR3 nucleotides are TGTGCCAGCTCACCACCGGGGGCGGACTATGGCTACACCTTC. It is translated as CASSPPGADYGYTF.